A single T cell receptor beta chain is shown here with its context. The antigen remains undetermined. Profiled with immunoSEQ multiplex PCR; TCRdb holds only in-frame clones, not every one. The data hold about 610,000 clones, with around 97% observed a single time. This sample stems from a study of shared clonotypes between healthy human individuals. Whole-study results and caveats: Researchers sampled only blood; tissue repertoires likely differ.

This CDR3 has 13 residues. CDR1 and CDR2 from the germline V gene are SGHRS and YFSETQ. V lost 2 bases, J lost 7 bases, and 3 bases stayed unmatched. The receptor's source is a woman under 40 in good health. V usage is TRBV5-1 and J usage is TRBJ1-2; 9 bases line up with TRBD1. The sample taken for sequencing was naive CD4+ T cells sorted from blood. Subset noted: CD45RA+ positively selected. The CDR3, as DNA: TGCGCCAGCAGCTTACAGGGGGCGGGTGGCTACACCTTC. Its protein is CASSLQGAGGYTF.